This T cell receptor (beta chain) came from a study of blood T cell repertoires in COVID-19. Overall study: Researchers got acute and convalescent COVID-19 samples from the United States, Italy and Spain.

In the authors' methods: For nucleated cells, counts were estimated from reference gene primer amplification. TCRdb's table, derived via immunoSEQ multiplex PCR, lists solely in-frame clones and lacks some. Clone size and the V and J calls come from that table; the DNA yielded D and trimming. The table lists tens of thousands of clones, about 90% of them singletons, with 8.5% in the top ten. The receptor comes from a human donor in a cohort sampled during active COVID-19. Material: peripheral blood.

The CDR3 protein is CASSQLLGGYGYTF. The CDR3 nucleotides read TGCGCCAGCAGCCAACTCCTGGGGGGCTATGGCTACACCTTC. This chain uses TRBV4-1 with TRBJ1-2; D may be TRBD1 (5 bases). This CDR3 is 14 amino acids long. Germline CDR1 MGHRA, CDR2 YSYEKL. V dropped 2 bases and J dropped 4 bases, with 11 bases sitting between them.